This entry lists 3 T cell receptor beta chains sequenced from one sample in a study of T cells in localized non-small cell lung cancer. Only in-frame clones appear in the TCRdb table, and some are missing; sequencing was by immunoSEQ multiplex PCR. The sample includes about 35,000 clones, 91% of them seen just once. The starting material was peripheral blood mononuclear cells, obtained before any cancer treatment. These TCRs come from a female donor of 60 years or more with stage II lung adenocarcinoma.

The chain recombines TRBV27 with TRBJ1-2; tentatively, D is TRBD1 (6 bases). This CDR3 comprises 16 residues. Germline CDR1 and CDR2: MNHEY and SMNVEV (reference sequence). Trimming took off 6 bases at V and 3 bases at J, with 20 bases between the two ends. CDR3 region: CASRPLTGGLDYGYTF. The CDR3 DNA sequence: TGTGCCAGCAGACCCTTAACCGGGGGCTTGGACTATGGCTACACCTTC.

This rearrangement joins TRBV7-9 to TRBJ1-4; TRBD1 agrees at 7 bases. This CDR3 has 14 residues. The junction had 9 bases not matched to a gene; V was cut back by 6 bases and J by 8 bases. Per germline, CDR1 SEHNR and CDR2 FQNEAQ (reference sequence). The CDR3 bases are TGTGCCAGCAGGCCGACAGGGAAAGGCGAAAAACTGTTTTTT. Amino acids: CASRPTGKGEKLFF.

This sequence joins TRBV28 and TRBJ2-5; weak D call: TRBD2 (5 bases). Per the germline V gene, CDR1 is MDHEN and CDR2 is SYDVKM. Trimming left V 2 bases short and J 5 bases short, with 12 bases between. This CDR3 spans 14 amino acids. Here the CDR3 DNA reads TGTGCCAGCAGTTTAATTCGCCCGGGGGAGACCCAGTACTTC. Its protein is CASSLIRPGETQYF.